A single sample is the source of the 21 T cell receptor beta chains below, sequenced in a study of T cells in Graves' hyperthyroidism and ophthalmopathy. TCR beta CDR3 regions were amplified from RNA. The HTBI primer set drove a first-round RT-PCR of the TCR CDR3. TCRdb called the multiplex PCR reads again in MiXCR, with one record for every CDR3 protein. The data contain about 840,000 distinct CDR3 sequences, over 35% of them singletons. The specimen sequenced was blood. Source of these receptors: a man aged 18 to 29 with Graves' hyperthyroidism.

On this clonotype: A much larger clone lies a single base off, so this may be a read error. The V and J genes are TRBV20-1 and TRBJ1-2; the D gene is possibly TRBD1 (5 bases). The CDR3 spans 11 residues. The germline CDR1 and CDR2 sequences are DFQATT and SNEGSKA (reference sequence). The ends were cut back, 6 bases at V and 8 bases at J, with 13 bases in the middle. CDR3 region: CSAFDRQGYTF. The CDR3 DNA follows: TGCAGTGCCTTTGACAGACAAGGCTACACCTTC.

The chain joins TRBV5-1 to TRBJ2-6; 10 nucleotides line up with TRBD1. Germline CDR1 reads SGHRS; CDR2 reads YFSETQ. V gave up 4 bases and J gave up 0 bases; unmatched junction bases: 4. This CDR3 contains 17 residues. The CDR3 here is CASSGTGVYSGANVLTF. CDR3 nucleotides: TGCGCCAGCAGCGGGACAGGGGTCTACTCTGGGGCCAACGTCCTGACTTTC.

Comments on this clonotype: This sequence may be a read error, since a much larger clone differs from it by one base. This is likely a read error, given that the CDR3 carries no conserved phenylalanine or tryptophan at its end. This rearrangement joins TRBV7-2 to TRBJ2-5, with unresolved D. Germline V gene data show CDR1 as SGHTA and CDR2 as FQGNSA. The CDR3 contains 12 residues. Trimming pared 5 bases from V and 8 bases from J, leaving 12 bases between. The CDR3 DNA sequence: TGTGCCAGCAGCCCTGCGCCAGGAACCCAGTACTAC. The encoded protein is CASSPAPGTQYY.

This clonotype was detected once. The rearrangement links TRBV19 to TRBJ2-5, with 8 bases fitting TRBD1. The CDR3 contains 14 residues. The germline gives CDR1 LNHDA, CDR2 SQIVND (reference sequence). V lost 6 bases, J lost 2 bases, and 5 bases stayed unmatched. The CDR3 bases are TGTGCCAGTAGCAACAGGGGGACGCAAGAGACCCAGTACTTC. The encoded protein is CASSNRGTQETQYF.

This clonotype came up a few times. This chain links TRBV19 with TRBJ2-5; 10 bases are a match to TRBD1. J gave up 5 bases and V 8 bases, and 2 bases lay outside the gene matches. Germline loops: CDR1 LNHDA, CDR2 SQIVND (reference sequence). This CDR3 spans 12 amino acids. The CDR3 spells CASGGQGETQYF. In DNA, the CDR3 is TGTGCCAGTGGGGGACAGGGGGAGACCCAGTACTTC.

Here the CDR3 DNA reads TGTGCCAGCAGCTTAGGGGCGTTTAATTCACCCCTCCACTTT. Translation: CASSLGAFNSPLHF. The chain is built from TRBV11-2 and TRBJ1-6; D remains unclear. The CDR3 totals 14 residues. The germline CDR1 and CDR2 sequences are SGHAT and FQNNGV. Trimming stripped 1 base from V and 6 bases from J, with 7 bases between. The full variable domain, completed using reference TRBV11-2 and TRBJ1-6, is EAGVAQSPRYKIIEKRQSVAFWCNPISGHATLYWYQQILGQGPKLLIQFQNNGVVDDSQLPKDRFSAERLKGVDSTLKIQPAKLEDSAVYLCASSLGAFNSPLHFGNGTRLTVT.

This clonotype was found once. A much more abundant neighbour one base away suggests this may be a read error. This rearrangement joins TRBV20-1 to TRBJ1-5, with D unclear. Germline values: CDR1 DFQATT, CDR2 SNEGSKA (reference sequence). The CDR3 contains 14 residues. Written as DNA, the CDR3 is TGCAGTGCTAGCCCGGCGGATAGCAATCAGCCCCAGCAATTT. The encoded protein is CSASPADSNQPQQF.

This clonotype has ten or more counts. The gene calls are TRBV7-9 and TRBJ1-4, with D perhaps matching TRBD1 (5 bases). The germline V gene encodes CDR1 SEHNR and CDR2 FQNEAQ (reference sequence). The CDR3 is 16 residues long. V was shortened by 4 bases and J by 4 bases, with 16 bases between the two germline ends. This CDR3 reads CASSYDSWQDNEKLFF. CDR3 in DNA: TGTGCCAGCAGCTATGACAGTTGGCAAGATAATGAAAAACTGTTTTTT.

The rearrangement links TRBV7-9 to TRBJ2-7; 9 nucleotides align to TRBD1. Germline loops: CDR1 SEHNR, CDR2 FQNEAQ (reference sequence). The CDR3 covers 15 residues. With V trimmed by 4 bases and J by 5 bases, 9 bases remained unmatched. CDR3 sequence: CASSSRDREGDEQYF. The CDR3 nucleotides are TGTGCCAGCAGCTCCCGGGACAGGGAAGGCGACGAGCAGTACTTC. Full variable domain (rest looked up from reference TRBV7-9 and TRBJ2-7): DTGVSQNPRHKITKRGQNVTFRCDPISEHNRLYWYRQTLGQGPEFLTYFQNEAQLEKSRLLSDRFSAERPKGSFSTLEIQRTEQGDSAMYLCASSSRDREGDEQYFGPGTRLTVT.

The CDR3 region is CASSFDRDAYGYTF. The DNA for the CDR3 is TGTGCCAGCAGTTTCGACAGGGATGCCTATGGCTACACCTTC. This rearrangement joins TRBV9 to TRBJ1-2; 7 nucleotides align to TRBD1. CDR1 is SGDLS, CDR2 YYNGEE, per germline. This CDR3 comprises 14 residues. The V segment lost 5 bases and the J segment 4 bases; nucleotides outside the gene matches: 8. The variable domain in full, completed from reference TRBV9 and TRBJ1-2, reads DSGVTQTPKHLITATGQRVTLRCSPRSGDLSVYWYQQSLDQGLQFLIQYYNGEERAKGNILERFSAQQFPDLHSELNLSSLELGDSALYFCASSFDRDAYGYTFGSGTRLTVV.

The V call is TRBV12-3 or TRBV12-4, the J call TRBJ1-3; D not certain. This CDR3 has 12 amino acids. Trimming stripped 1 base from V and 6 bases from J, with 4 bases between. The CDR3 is CASSLEANTIYF. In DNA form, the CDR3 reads TGTGCCAGCAGTTTAGAGGCAAACACCATATATTTT.

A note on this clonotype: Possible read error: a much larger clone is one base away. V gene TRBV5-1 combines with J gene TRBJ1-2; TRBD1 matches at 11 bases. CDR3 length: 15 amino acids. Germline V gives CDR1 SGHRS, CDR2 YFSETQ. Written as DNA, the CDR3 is TGCGCCGGCAGCTTGGAAGGACAGGGGGCAGGTGGCTACACCTTC. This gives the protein CAGSLEGQGAGGYTF.

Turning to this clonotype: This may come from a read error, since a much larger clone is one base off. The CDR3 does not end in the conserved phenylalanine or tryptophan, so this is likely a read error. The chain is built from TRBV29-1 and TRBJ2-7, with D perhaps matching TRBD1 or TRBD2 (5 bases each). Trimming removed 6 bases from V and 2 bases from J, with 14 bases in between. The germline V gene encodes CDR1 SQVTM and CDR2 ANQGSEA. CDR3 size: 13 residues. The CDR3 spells CSVVRDGAYEQYL. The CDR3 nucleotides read TGCAGCGTCGTCCGGGACGGGGCCTACGAGCAGTACCTC.

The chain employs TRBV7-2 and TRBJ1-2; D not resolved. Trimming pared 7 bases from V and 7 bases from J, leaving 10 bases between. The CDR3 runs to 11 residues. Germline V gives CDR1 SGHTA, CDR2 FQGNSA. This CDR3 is CASIQSAGYTF. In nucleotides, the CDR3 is TGTGCCAGCATTCAATCCGCTGGCTACACCTTC.

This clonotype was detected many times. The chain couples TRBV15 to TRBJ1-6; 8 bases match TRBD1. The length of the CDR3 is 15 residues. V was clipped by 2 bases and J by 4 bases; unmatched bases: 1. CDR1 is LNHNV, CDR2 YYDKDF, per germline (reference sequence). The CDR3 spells CATSRRQGYNSPLHF. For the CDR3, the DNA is TGTGCCACCAGCAGACGACAGGGGTATAATTCACCCCTCCACTTT.

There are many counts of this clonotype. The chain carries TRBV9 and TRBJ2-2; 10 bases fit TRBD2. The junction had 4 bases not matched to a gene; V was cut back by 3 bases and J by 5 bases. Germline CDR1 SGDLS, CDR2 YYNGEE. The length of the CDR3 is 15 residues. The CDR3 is CASSEGTSVTGELFF. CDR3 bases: TGTGCCAGCAGCGAGGGGACTAGCGTTACCGGGGAGCTGTTTTTT.

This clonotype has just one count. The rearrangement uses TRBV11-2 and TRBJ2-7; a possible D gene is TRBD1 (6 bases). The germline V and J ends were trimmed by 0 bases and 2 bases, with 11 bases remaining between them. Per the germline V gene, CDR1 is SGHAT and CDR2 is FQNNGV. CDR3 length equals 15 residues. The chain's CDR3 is CASSLDPGDTYEQYF. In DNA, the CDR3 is TGTGCCAGCAGCTTAGATCCTGGGGACACCTACGAGCAGTACTTC.

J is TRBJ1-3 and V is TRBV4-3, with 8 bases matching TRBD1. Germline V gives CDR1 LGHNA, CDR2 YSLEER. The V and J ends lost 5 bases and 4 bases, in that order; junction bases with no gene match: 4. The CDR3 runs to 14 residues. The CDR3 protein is CASSDDRGGNTIYF. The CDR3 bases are TGCGCCAGCAGCGACGACAGGGGCGGAAACACCATATATTTT.

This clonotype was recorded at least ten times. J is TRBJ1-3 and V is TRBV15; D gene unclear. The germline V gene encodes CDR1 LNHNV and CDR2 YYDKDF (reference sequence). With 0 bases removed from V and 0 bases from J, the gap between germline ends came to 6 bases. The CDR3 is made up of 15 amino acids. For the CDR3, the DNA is TGTGCCACCAGCAGAGATACTAGCTCTGGAAACACCATATATTTT. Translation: CATSRDTSSGNTIYF.

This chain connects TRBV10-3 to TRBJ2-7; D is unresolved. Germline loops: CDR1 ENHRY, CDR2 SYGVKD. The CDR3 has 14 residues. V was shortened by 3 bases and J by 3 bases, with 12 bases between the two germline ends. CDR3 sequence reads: CAISDESYGYEQYF. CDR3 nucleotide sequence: TGTGCCATCAGTGATGAGAGTTATGGCTACGAGCAGTACTTC.

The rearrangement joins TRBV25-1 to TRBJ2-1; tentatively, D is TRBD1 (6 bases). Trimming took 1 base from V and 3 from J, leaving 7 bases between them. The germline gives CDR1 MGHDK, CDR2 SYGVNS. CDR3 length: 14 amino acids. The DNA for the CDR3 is TGTGCCAGCAGTGAATTAGGGGGCTACAATGAGCAGTTCTTC. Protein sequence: CASSELGGYNEQFF.